Listed here are 9 T cell receptor beta chains from one sample, sequenced in a study of blood T cell repertoires in COVID-19. TCRdb's copy holds only in-frame clones and misses some; the assay was immunoSEQ multiplex PCR. The sample has about 170,000 clones, approximately 86% seen once. The sample taken for sequencing was peripheral blood. Every receptor here comes from a woman at least 80 years old with COVID-19, enrolled during active disease.

V and J are TRBV18 and TRBJ2-5; D perhaps matches TRBD1 (5 bases). Germline CDR1 reads KGHSH; CDR2 reads LQKENI. The CDR3 consists of 14 residues. Trimming stripped 0 bases from V and 4 bases from J, with 9 bases between. In nucleotides, the CDR3 is TGTGCCAGCTCACCACCGACAGTTACAGAGACCCAGTACTTC. Its protein is CASSPPTVTETQYF.

The chain has TRBV6-5 and TRBJ1-2; the D gene is possibly TRBD1 (6 bases). The V gene's germline CDR1 is MNHEY and CDR2 SVGAGI. CDR3 length: 13 residues. Trimming stripped 6 bases from V and 6 bases from J, with 14 bases between. The CDR3: CASRETGEDGYTF. CDR3 DNA: TGTGCCAGCAGGGAGACAGGTGAGGATGGCTACACCTTC.

The CDR3 DNA reads as TGCGCCAGCAGCTTGGGATGGGGAGGGACTGAAGCTTTCTTT. This gives the protein CASSLGWGGTEAFF. The V and J genes are TRBV5-1 and TRBJ1-1; D call uncertain. CDR3 length equals 14 residues. Trimming stripped 0 bases from V and 5 bases from J, with 11 bases between. Germline CDR1 reads SGHRS; CDR2 reads YFSETQ. Together with reference TRBV5-1 and TRBJ1-1, the CDR3 gives the full variable domain: KAGVTQTPRYLIKTRGQQVTLSCSPISGHRSVSWYQQTPGQGLQFLFEYFSETQRNKGNFPGRFSGRQFSNSRSEMNVSTLELGDSALYLCASSLGWGGTEAFFGQGTRLTVV.

This chain connects TRBV7-3 to TRBJ1-1; D remains ambiguous. V was cut by 4 bases and J by 8 bases, with 17 bases left in between. CDR3 length: 14 amino acids. Germline CDR1 SGHTA, CDR2 FQGTGA. The CDR3 spells CASSSLGVFGEAFF. Written as DNA, the CDR3 is TGTGCCAGCAGCTCGTTGGGTGTCTTCGGGGAAGCTTTCTTT.

This clone came up once. V gene TRBV5-1 combines with J gene TRBJ2-3; 7 positions agree with TRBD1. CDR3 length equals 14 residues. Trimming took 0 bases from V and 4 from J; bases not matched to a gene: 2. Germline V lookup: CDR1 SGHRS, CDR2 YFSETQ. This CDR3 reads CASSLVGGADTQYF. The DNA for the CDR3 is TGCGCCAGCAGCTTGGTAGGGGGCGCAGATACGCAGTATTTT.

This chain's CDR3 is CASSPRTGAPTNYGYTF. Written as DNA, the CDR3 is TGCGCCAGCAGCCCAAGGACAGGGGCCCCTACTAACTATGGCTACACCTTC. V usage is TRBV5-1 and J usage is TRBJ1-2, with 9 nucleotides matching TRBD1. Germline V gene data show CDR1 as SGHRS and CDR2 as YFSETQ. With 4 bases clipped from V and 0 bases from J, the junction kept 10 bases outside the gene matches. The CDR3 loop spans 17 amino acids.

This clone was counted a few times. The V and J genes are TRBV6-5 and TRBJ2-5, with TRBD2 identical over 7 bases. V shed 6 bases, J shed 5 bases, and the junction held 12 bases outside the gene matches. In germline, CDR1 is MNHEY, CDR2 SVGAGI. CDR3 size: 15 residues. CDR3 in amino acids: CASRGERGNRETQYF. CDR3 nucleotides: TGTGCCAGCAGGGGGGAGCGGGGTAACCGGGAGACCCAGTACTTC.

This rearrangement joins TRBV2 to TRBJ1-4; tentative D call: TRBD1 (5 bases). V lost 6 bases and J 0 bases, leaving 11 bases between the germline ends. This CDR3 comprises 15 residues. Germline V gives CDR1 SNHLY, CDR2 FYNNEI. The chain's CDR3 is CASSGWGATNEKLFF. Here the CDR3 DNA reads TGTGCCAGCAGCGGGTGGGGGGCAACTAATGAAAAACTGTTTTTT.

This clone was recorded only once. J is TRBJ2-2 and V is TRBV10-2; TRBD1 aligns across 7 bases. CDR1 and CDR2 from the germline V gene are WSHSY and SAAADI. V gave up 5 bases and J gave up 5 bases; unmatched junction bases: 8. This CDR3 contains 15 residues. In nucleotides, the CDR3 is TGCGCCAGCAGTTCCGACAGGGTGGTGACCGGGGAGCTGTTTTTT. Translated: CASSSDRVVTGELFF.